This T cell receptor (beta chain) emerged from a study of T cells in Graves' hyperthyroidism and ophthalmopathy. This clonotype showed up just a few times. No antigen is known for it. Overall study results and limits: Within blood appeared most thyroid clonotypes that had expanded above 0.001.

With 1 base removed from V and 5 bases from J, the gap between germline ends came to 17 bases. In germline, CDR1 is SGHTA, CDR2 FQGNSA. CDR3 length: 16 amino acids. RNA transcripts yielded amplified TCR beta CDR3 regions. The study used the HTBI primer set for a first-round RT-PCR of the TCR CDR3. TCRdb fed the multiplex PCR reads into MiXCR, producing one record per CDR3 protein. This sample carries hundreds of thousands of distinct CDR3 sequences, 15% to 20% of them seen once, and the ten largest clones take 3.5% to 4%. Patients showing uncontrolled infection, other autoimmune disease, pregnancy or lactation were ineligible. In making diagnoses, clinical symptoms, serum thyroxine and TRAb, thyroid ultrasound and orbital computed tomography were all used.

The TCR comes from a woman younger than 45 with Graves' hyperthyroidism. The sample comprised blood. This chain links TRBV7-2 with TRBJ2-5; D gene uncertain. CDR3 amino acids: CASSLVARYELETQYF. In DNA form, the CDR3 reads TGTGCCAGCAGCTTAGTGGCCAGATATGAATTGGAGACCCAGTACTTC.